This T cell receptor (beta chain) was identified in a study of blood T cells in healthy people across ages. The CDR3 extends over 15 amino acids. V shed 3 bases, J shed 5 bases, and the junction held 9 bases outside the gene matches. Study-wide results and caveats: Naive and antigen-experienced cells could not be conclusively compared, given unsorted PBMCs. For the donors, CMV status was unknown and possibly confounded expanded clonotype changes.

The use of a sample-barcoded 5' primer and a J-beta primer mix characterized a second PCR of about 7 to 12 cycles. A tag from a template-switch adaptor with 12 random nucleotides marked each cDNA molecule. TCRdb ran MiXCR on the 5' RACE reads and lists one entry per CDR3 protein. The sample has about 1.1 million distinct CDR3 sequences; 35% to 40% are singletons. Concerning this clonotype: Antigen: not known.

V and J are TRBV12-3 or TRBV12-4 and TRBJ1-2, with 7 bases fitting TRBD1. Sequencing input: blood. The sequence was obtained from a man between 18 and 29 years old in good health. CDR3 bases: TGTGCCAGCAGTTTCCAAGGACAGGCGAATTATGGCTACACCTTC. Amino acids: CASSFQGQANYGYTF.